This T cell receptor beta chain was captured by sequencing in a study of cytomegalovirus exposure and HLA in healthy donors. Study-wide findings and caveats: There were 150 to 200 TCR beta chains listed as cytomegalovirus-associated.

Worth noting for this clone: What it binds is not known.

The trim removed 0 bases at V and 6 bases at J, leaving 3 bases unmatched. CDR1 and CDR2 (germline): SGHRS, YFSETQ. The length of the CDR3 is 13 residues. A multiplex PCR was run with 60 Vbeta primers and 13 Jbeta primers. Profiling relied on immunoSEQ multiplex PCR, and the TCRdb table lists in-frame clones only, not all of them. The sample yields some 100,000 clones, approximately 80% seen once. Material for sequencing was PBMCs. The J gene is TRBJ2-7, the V gene TRBV5-1; 7 bases are shared with TRBD2. This receptor was taken from a woman aged 25 to 39 in good health and CMV-seronegative. This chain's CDR3 is CASSLAGRSEQYF. CDR3 coding DNA: TGCGCCAGCAGCTTGGCCGGGAGGTCCGAGCAGTACTTC.